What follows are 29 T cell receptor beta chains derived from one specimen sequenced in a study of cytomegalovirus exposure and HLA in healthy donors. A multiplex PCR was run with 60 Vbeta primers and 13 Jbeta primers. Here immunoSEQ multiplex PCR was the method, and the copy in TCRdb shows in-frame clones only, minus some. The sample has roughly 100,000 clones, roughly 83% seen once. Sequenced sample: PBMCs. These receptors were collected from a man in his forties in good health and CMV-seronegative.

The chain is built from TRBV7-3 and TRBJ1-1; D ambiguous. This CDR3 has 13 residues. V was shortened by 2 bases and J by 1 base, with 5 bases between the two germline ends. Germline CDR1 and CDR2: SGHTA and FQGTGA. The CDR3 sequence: CASSLEQNTEAFF. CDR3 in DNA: TGTGCCAGCAGCTTAGAACAGAACACTGAAGCTTTCTTT.

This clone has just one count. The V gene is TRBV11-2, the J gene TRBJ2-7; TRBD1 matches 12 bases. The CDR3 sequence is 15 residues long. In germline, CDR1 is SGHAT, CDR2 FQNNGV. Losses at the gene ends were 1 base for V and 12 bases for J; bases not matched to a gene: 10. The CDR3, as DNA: TGTGCCAGCAGCTTAGGGCGGGGACAGGGGGCCCAACTGTACTTC. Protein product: CASSLGRGQGAQLYF. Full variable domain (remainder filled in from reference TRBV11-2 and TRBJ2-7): EAGVAQSPRYKIIEKRQSVAFWCNPISGHATLYWYQQILGQGPKLLIQFQNNGVVDDSQLPKDRFSAERLKGVDSTLKIQPAKLEDSAVYLCASSLGRGQGAQLYFGPGTRLTVT.

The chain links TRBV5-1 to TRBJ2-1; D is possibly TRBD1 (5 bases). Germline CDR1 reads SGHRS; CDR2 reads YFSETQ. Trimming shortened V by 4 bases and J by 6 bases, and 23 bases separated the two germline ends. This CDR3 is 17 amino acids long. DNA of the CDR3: TGCGCCAGCAGCGCCCCAGGGAAGGGCGAGTCTACCAATGAGCAGTTCTTC. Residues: CASSAPGKGESTNEQFF.

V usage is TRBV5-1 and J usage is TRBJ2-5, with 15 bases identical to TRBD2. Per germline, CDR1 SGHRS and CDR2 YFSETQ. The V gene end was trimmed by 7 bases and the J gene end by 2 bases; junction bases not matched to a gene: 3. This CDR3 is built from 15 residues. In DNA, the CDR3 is TGCGCCAGCGGACTAGCGGGGGGGACACAAGAGACCCAGTACTTC. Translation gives CASGLAGGTQETQYF.

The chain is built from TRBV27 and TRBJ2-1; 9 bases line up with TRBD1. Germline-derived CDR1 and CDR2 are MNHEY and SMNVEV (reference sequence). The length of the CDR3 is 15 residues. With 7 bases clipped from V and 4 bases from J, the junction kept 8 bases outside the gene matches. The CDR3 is CASKKTGGSYNEQFF. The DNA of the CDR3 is TGTGCCAGCAAAAAAACAGGGGGCTCGTACAATGAGCAGTTCTTC.

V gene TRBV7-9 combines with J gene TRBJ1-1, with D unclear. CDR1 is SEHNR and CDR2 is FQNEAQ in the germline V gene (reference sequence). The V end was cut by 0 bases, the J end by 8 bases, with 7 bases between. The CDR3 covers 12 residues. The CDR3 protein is CASSLAAVEAFF. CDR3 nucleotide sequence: TGTGCCAGCAGCTTAGCGGCTGTAGAAGCTTTCTTT. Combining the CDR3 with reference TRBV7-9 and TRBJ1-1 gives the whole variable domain DTGVSQNPRHKITKRGQNVTFRCDPISEHNRLYWYRQTLGQGPEFLTYFQNEAQLEKSRLLSDRFSAERPKGSFSTLEIQRTEQGDSAMYLCASSLAAVEAFFGQGTRLTVV.

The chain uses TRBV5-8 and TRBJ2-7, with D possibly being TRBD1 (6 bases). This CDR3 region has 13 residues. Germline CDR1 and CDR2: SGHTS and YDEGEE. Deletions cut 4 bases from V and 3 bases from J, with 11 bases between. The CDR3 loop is CASSPGTFYEQYF. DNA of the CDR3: TGTGCCAGCAGCCCGGGGACATTCTACGAGCAGTACTTC.

The DNA of the CDR3 is TGTGCCAGCAGCGTCACAAACGCAGATACGCAGTATTTT. Residues: CASSVTNADTQYF. V and J are TRBV6-1 and TRBJ2-3, with D unclear. Germline V CDR1 and CDR2: MNHNS, SASEGT. CDR3 length: 13 amino acids. Trimming removed 6 bases from V and 4 bases from J, with 11 bases in between.

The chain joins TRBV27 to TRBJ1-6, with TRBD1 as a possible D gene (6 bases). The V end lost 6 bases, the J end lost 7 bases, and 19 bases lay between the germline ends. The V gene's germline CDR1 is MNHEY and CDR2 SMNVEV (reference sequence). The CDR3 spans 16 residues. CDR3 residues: CASSNTGYLRNSPLHF. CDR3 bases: TGTGCCAGCAGCAATACAGGGTACCTCAGGAATTCACCCCTCCACTTT.

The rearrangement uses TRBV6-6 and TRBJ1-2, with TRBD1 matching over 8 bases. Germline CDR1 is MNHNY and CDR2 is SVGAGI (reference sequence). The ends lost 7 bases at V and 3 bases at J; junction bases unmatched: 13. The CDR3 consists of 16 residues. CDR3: CASTHTGQGTYYGYTF. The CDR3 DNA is TGTGCCAGCACCCATACCGGACAGGGTACTTACTATGGCTACACCTTC.

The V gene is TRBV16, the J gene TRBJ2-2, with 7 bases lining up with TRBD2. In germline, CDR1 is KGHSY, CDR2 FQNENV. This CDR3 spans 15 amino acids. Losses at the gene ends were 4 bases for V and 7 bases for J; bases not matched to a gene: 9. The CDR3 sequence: CASSPAGEKDGELFF. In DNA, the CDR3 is TGTGCCAGCAGCCCGGCGGGGGAAAAGGACGGGGAGCTGTTTTTT.

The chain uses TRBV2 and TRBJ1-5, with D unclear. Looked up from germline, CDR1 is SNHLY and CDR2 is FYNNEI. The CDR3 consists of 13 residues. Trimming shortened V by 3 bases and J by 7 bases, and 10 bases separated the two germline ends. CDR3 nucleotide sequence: TGTGCCAGCAGTGACGAGGTGCTCCAGCCCCAGCATTTT. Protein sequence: CASSDEVLQPQHF.

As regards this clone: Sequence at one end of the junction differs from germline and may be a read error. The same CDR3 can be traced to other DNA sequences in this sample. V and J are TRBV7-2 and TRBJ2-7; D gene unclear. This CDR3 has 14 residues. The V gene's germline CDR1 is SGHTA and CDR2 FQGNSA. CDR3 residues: CASSLVISSYEQYF. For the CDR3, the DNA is TGTGCCAGCAGCTTAGTAATTAGCTCCTACGAGCAGTATTTC.

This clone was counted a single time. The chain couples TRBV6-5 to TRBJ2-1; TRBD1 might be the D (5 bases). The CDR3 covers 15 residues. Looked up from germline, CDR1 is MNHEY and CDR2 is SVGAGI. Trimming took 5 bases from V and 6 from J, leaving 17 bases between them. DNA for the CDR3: TGTGCCAGCAGTACCCAGGGTTTAGGTAGCAATGAGCAGTTCTTC. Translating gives CASSTQGLGSNEQFF.

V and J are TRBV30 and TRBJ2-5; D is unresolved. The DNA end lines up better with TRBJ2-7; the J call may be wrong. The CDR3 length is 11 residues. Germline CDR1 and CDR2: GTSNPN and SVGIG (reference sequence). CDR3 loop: CAWSVWGEQYF. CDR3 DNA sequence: TGTGCCTGGAGTGTGTGGGGCGAGCAGTACTTC.

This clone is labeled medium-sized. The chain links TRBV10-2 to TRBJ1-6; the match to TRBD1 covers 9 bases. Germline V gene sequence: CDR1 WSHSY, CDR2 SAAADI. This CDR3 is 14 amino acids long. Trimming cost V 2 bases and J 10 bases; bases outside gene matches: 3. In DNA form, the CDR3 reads TGCGCCAGCAGTGAGACAGGGGGCGGCTCACCCCTCCACTTT. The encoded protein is CASSETGGGSPLHF.

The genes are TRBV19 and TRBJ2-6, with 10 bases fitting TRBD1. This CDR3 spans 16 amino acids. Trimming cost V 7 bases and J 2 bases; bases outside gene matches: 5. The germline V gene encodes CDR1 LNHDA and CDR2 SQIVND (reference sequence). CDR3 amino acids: CASTTTGGAGANVLTF. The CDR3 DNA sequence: TGTGCCAGTACTACGACAGGGGGCGCTGGGGCCAACGTCCTGACTTTC.

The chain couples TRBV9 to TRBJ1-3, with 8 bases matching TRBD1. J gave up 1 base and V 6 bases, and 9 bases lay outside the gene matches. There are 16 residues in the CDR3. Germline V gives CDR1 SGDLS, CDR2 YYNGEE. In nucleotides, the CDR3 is TGTGCCAGCACCTCCAGACAGGGGATATCTGGAAACACCATATATTTT. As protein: CASTSRQGISGNTIYF. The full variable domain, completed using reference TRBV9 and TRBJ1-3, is DSGVTQTPKHLITATGQRVTLRCSPRSGDLSVYWYQQSLDQGLQFLIQYYNGEERAKGNILERFSAQQFPDLHSELNLSSLELGDSALYFCASTSRQGISGNTIYFGEGSWLTVV.

In DNA, the CDR3 is TGTGCCTGGAGGGAACCCTGGAACAGGGAGAGCTATGGCTACACCTTC. This gives the protein CAWREPWNRESYGYTF. The chain is built from TRBV30 and TRBJ1-2; perhaps TRBD1 as D (6 bases). V was clipped by 3 bases and J by 4 bases, with 21 bases between them. The CDR3 is 16 residues long. Per germline, CDR1 GTSNPN and CDR2 SVGIG (reference sequence).

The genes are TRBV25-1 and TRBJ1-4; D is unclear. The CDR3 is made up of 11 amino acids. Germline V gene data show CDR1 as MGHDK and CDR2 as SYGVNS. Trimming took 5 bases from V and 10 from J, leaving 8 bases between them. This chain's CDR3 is CASSIGGKLFF. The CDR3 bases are TGTGCCAGCAGTATAGGAGGAAAACTGTTTTTT.

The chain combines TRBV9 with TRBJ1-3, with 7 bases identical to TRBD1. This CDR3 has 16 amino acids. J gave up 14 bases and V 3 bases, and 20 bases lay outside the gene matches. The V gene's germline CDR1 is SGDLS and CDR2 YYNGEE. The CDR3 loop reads CASSGTWGDSDSRLYF. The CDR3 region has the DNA TGTGCCAGCAGCGGTACCTGGGGGGACAGTGACTCCCGCCTATATTTT.

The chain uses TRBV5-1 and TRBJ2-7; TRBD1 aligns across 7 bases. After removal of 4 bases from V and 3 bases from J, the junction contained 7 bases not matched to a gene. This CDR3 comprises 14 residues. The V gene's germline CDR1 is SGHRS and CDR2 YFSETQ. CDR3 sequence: CASSPRQGYYEQYF. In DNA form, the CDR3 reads TGCGCCAGCAGCCCGAGACAGGGTTACTACGAGCAGTACTTC.

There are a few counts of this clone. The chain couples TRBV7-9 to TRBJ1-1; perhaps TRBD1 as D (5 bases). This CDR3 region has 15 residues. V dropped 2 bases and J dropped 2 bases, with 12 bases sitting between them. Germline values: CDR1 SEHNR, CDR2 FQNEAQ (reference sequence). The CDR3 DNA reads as TGTGCCAGCAGCTTACTCCAGGGAGGTAACACTGAAGCTTTCTTT. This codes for CASSLLQGGNTEAFF.

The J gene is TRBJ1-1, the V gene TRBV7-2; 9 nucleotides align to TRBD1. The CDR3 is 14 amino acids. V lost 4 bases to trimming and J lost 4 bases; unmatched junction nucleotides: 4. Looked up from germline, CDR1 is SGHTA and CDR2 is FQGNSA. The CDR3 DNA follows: TGTGCCAGCAGCTGGGACAGGGAATTCACTGAAGCTTTCTTT. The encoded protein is CASSWDREFTEAFF.

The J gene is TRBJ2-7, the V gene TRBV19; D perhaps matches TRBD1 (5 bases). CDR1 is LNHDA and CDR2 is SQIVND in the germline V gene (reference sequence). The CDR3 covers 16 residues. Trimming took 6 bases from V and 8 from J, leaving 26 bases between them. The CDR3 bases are TGTGCCAGTAGCAATACACTGGACACCGCTATGTCGAAGCAGTACTTC. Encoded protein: CASSNTLDTAMSKQYF.

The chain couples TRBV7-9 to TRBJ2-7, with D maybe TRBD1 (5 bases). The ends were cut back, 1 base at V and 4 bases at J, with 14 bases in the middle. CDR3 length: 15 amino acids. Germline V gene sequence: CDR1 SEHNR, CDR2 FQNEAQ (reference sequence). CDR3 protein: CASSLGPRANYEQYF. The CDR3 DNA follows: TGTGCCAGCAGCTTAGGTCCCAGGGCGAATTACGAGCAGTACTTC.

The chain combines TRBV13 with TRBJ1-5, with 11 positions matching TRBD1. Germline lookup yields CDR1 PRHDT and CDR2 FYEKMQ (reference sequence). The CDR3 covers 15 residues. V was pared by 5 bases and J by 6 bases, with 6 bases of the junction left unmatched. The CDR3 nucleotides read TGTGCCAGCAGCACAGGGACAGGGGGGCCTCAGCCCCAGCATTTT. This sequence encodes CASSTGTGGPQPQHF.

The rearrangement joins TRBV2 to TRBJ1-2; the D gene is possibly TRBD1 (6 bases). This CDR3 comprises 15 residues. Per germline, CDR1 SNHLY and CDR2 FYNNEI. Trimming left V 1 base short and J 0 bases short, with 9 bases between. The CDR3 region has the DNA TGTGCCAGCAGTGAAGGGGACATAGCTAACTATGGCTACACCTTC. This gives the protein CASSEGDIANYGYTF. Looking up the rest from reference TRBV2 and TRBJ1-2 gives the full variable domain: EPEVTQTPSHQVTQMGQEVILRCVPISNHLYFYWYRQILGQKVEFLVSFYNNEISEKSEIFDDQFSVERPDGSNFTLKIRSTKLEDSAMYFCASSEGDIANYGYTFGSGTRLTVV.

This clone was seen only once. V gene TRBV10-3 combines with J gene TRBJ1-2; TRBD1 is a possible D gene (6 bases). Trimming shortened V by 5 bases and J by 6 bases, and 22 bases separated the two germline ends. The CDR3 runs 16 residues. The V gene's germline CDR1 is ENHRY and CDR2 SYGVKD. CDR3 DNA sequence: TGTGCCATCAGTAACACCCCAGCCGGGACAACAAATGGCTACACCTTC. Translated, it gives CAISNTPAGTTNGYTF.